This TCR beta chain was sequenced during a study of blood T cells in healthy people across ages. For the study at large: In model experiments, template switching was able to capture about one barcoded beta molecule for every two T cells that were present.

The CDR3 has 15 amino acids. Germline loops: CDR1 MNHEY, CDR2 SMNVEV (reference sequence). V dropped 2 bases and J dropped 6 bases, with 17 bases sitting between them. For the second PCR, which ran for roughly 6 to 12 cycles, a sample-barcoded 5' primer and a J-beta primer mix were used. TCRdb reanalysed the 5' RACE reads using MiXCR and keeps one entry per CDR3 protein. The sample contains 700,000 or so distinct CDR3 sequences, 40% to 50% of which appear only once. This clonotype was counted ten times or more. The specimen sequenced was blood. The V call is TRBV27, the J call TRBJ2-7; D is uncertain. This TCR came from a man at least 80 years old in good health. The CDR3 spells CASSLKLLPTGEQYF. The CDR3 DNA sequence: TGTGCCAGCAGTTTAAAGCTACTACCGACTGGCGAGCAGTACTTC.